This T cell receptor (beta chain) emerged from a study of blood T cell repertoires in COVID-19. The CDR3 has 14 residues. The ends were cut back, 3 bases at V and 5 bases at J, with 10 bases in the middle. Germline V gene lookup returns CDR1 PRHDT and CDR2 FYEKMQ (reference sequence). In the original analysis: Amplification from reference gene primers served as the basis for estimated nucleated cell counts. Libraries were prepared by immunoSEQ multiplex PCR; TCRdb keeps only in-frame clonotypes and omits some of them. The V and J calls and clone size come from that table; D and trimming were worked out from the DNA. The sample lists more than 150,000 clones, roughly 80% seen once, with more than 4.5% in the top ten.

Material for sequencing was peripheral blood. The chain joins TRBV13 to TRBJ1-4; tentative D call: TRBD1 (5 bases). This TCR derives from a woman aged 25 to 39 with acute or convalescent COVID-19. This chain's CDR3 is CASSLGRANEKLFF. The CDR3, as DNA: TGTGCCAGCAGCTTGGGCAGGGCCAATGAAAAACTGTTTTTT.